One sample yielded the 24 T cell receptor beta chains listed below, sequenced in a study of cytomegalovirus exposure and HLA in healthy donors. Primers: 60 Vbeta forward and 13 Jbeta reverse. Sequencing used immunoSEQ multiplex PCR; TCRdb keeps in-frame clones, though not all of them. The sample carries approximately 190,000 clones, about 12% recorded once. The sample comprised PBMCs. Receptors originate from a man over 45 in good health and CMV-seropositive.

This chain links TRBV4-1 with TRBJ2-2, with 10 nucleotides matching TRBD2. Germline V gives CDR1 MGHRA, CDR2 YSYEKL. V shed 6 bases and J 5 bases; nucleotides not matched to a gene: 9. The CDR3 consists of 16 residues. The CDR3 protein is CASSLGRTSGTGELFF. The CDR3 DNA sequence: TGCGCCAGCAGTCTAGGAAGGACTAGCGGTACCGGGGAGCTGTTTTTT.

The V call is TRBV19, the J call TRBJ1-1; D is uncertain. The CDR3 is made up of 15 amino acids. CDR1 and CDR2 from the germline V gene are LNHDA and SQIVND (reference sequence). V shed 5 bases and J shed 1 base, with 14 bases lying between them. This CDR3 is CASSPLLVRNTEAFF. CDR3 DNA: TGTGCCAGTAGTCCCCTTTTGGTGCGGAACACTGAAGCTTTCTTT.

This clone has just a few counts. The chain combines TRBV6-5 with TRBJ2-3; D not resolved. CDR3 length: 15 residues. Germline CDR1 reads MNHEY; CDR2 reads SVGAGI. V was shortened by 2 bases and J by 0 bases, with 9 bases between the two germline ends. DNA for the CDR3: TGTGCCAGCAGTTACGCCAGTCAAAGCACAGATACGCAGTATTTT. Amino acid sequence: CASSYASQSTDTQYF.

In its sample, this clone was seen a few times. This chain links TRBV5-1 with TRBJ2-5; TRBD2 matches 8 bases. This CDR3 contains 15 residues. Germline V gene sequence: CDR1 SGHRS, CDR2 YFSETQ. J gave up 2 bases and V 1 base, and 4 bases lay outside the gene matches. CDR3 in amino acids: CASSLTGGRQETQYF. The CDR3 nucleotides read TGCGCCAGCAGCTTGACGGGGGGGAGGCAAGAGACCCAGTACTTC.

This clone was counted only a few times. This chain joins TRBV30 and TRBJ2-7, with TRBD1 matching 7 bases. This CDR3 comprises 12 residues. V lost 1 base to trimming and J lost 5 bases; unmatched junction nucleotides: 2. The germline V gene encodes CDR1 GTSNPN and CDR2 SVGIG (reference sequence). The CDR3 reads CAWSDQGDEQYF. Written as DNA, the CDR3 is TGTGCCTGGAGTGACCAGGGGGACGAGCAGTACTTC.

This clone was recorded a few times. This chain links TRBV5-1 with TRBJ2-3, with TRBD2 matching over 8 bases. Per the germline V gene, CDR1 is SGHRS and CDR2 is YFSETQ. With 1 base clipped from V and 6 bases from J, the junction kept 4 bases outside the gene matches. The CDR3 covers 14 residues. This chain's CDR3 is CASSLSGGSDTQYF. The CDR3 coding sequence is TGCGCCAGCAGCTTGAGCGGGGGCTCGGATACGCAGTATTTT.

This clone was seen a handful of times. This chain connects TRBV7-9 to TRBJ1-4; 7 nucleotides match TRBD1. Germline loops: CDR1 SEHNR, CDR2 FQNEAQ (reference sequence). This CDR3 comprises 14 residues. V shed 4 bases and J 8 bases; nucleotides not matched to a gene: 7. CDR3 loop: CASSSVGRGEKLFF. In nucleotides, the CDR3 is TGTGCCAGCAGCTCAGTGGGCAGGGGGGAAAAACTGTTTTTT. Full variable domain (missing parts from reference TRBV7-9 and TRBJ1-4): DTGVSQNPRHKITKRGQNVTFRCDPISEHNRLYWYRQTLGQGPEFLTYFQNEAQLEKSRLLSDRFSAERPKGSFSTLEIQRTEQGDSAMYLCASSSVGRGEKLFFGSGTQLSVL.

The chain has TRBV11-3 and TRBJ1-1; perhaps TRBD1 as D (5 bases). The CDR3 loop spans 13 amino acids. Germline values: CDR1 SGHNT, CDR2 YENEEA. The V end lost 3 bases, the J end lost 6 bases, and 11 bases lay between the germline ends. CDR3 nucleotides: TGTGCCAGCAGCTTCAGGGTAGATGCTGAAGCTTTCTTT. Translation gives CASSFRVDAEAFF.

The rearrangement uses TRBV5-1 and TRBJ1-4, with D perhaps matching TRBD1 (5 bases). Germline V gene data show CDR1 as SGHRS and CDR2 as YFSETQ. The CDR3 is 12 residues long. Trimming removed 5 bases at V and 8 bases at J, with 10 bases between. CDR3 protein: CASRHGGEKLFF. As DNA, the CDR3 is TGCGCCAGCAGACATGGGGGGGAAAAACTGTTTTTT. Full variable domain (missing parts from reference TRBV5-1 and TRBJ1-4): KAGVTQTPRYLIKTRGQQVTLSCSPISGHRSVSWYQQTPGQGLQFLFEYFSETQRNKGNFPGRFSGRQFSNSRSEMNVSTLELGDSALYLCASRHGGEKLFFGSGTQLSVL.

The CDR3 DNA reads as TGTGCCAGCAGCCTACCGGGACACACTAACTATGGCTACACCTTC. It codes for CASSLPGHTNYGYTF. J is TRBJ1-2 and V is TRBV4-2, with D perhaps TRBD1 (6 bases). V was clipped by 4 bases and J by 0 bases, with 12 bases between them. This CDR3 has 15 amino acids. Germline V gene data show CDR1 as LGHNA and CDR2 as YNFKEQ.

In DNA form, the CDR3 reads TGCGCCAGCAGCTTCACAGGGGGCGAAAAACTGTTTTTT. As protein: CASSFTGGEKLFF. The rearrangement uses TRBV5-1 and TRBJ1-4; 9 nucleotides agree with TRBD1. The CDR3 loop spans 13 amino acids. The V gene's germline CDR1 is SGHRS and CDR2 YFSETQ. V was clipped by 2 bases and J by 8 bases; unmatched bases: 1.

This clone was picked up a small number of times. The chain recombines TRBV6-1 with TRBJ2-7, with 8 bases lining up with TRBD1. CDR1 and CDR2 from the germline V gene are MNHNS and SASEGT. This CDR3 is built from 15 residues. The V segment lost 1 base and the J segment 9 bases; nucleotides outside the gene matches: 11. CDR3 nucleotide sequence: TGTGCCAGCAGTGAAGGGTGGGGCAGGGGGCTTGTGCAGTACGTC. Translated: CASSEGWGRGLVQYV.

This sequence joins TRBV9 and TRBJ2-1; D may be TRBD1 (5 bases). Germline V CDR1 and CDR2: SGDLS, YYNGEE. V was cut by 4 bases and J by 3 bases, with 26 bases left in between. The CDR3 length is 19 residues. CDR3 bases: TGTGCCAGCAGCCTCTCTTCCCAGGGAACGGTACCCCTCTACAATGAGCAGTTCTTC. Translating gives CASSLSSQGTVPLYNEQFF.

There are a few counts of this clone. The rearrangement joins TRBV19 to TRBJ1-2, with a possible D match to TRBD1 (5 bases). Germline values: CDR1 LNHDA, CDR2 SQIVND (reference sequence). The CDR3 sequence is 15 residues long. The V gene lost 7 bases and the J gene lost 0 bases, with 15 bases spanning the gap. The CDR3 here is CASTPSGGANYGYTF. CDR3 DNA: TGTGCCAGTACCCCGAGTGGGGGGGCTAACTATGGCTACACCTTC.

This sequence joins TRBV6-6 and TRBJ1-1; maybe TRBD1 (6 bases). Trimming left V 4 bases short and J 0 bases short, with 12 bases between. This CDR3 spans 15 amino acids. Germline V CDR1 and CDR2: MNHNY, SVGAGI (reference sequence). Here the CDR3 DNA reads TGTGCCAGCAGTTCACGGGACACCGTGAACACTGAAGCTTTCTTT. Amino acids: CASSSRDTVNTEAFF.

The chain couples TRBV18 to TRBJ1-4, with D uncertain. V was cut by 3 bases and J by 8 bases, with 19 bases left in between. Per germline, CDR1 KGHSH and CDR2 LQKENI. This CDR3 has 16 residues. The CDR3 loop reads CASSPRGEPRGEKLFF. For the CDR3, the DNA is TGTGCCAGCTCACCCCGCGGAGAACCGCGCGGGGAAAAACTGTTTTTT.

This clone was detected only a few times. The chain links TRBV7-8 to TRBJ2-7, with 7 bases fitting TRBD1. Per germline, CDR1 SGHVS and CDR2 FQNEAQ. The CDR3 sequence is 15 residues long. Germline trimming cut 4 bases from V and 6 bases from J; bases unmatched to any gene: 12. CDR3 loop: CASSYTHRGLLEQYF. DNA of the CDR3: TGTGCCAGCAGCTATACCCACAGGGGTCTTCTCGAGCAGTACTTC.

A few counts support this clone. The DNA of the CDR3 is TGTGCCAGCAGTGAGAGCGGGGGAAACTCCTACAATGAGCAGTTCTTC. Protein product: CASSESGGNSYNEQFF. The gene calls are TRBV2 and TRBJ2-1; 8 bases are a match to TRBD2. The CDR3 contains 16 residues. In germline, CDR1 is SNHLY, CDR2 FYNNEI. V shed 3 bases and J 0 bases; nucleotides not matched to a gene: 4.

This rearrangement joins TRBV28 to TRBJ1-2; unclear D gene. Trimming took 1 base from V and 5 from J, leaving 11 bases between them. The CDR3 spans 14 residues. Germline V CDR1 and CDR2: MDHEN, SYDVKM. CDR3 bases: TGTGCCAGCAGTTTATATATCGGGATTTATGGCTACACCTTC. Its translation is CASSLYIGIYGYTF.

Concerning this clone: This CDR3 is also generated by other DNA sequences in the sample. The chain couples TRBV5-1 to TRBJ2-2, with D possibly TRBD2 on 5 matching bases. Trimming removed 0 bases from V and 2 bases from J, with 8 bases in between. The CDR3 has 15 residues. Germline V gene sequence: CDR1 SGHRS, CDR2 YFSETQ. The CDR3 is CASSLEAGNTGELFF. The CDR3 coding sequence is TGCGCCAGCAGCTTGGAGGCGGGTAACACCGGGGAGCTGTTTTTT.

This chain connects TRBV5-6 to TRBJ1-5, with 8 positions matching TRBD1. The CDR3 covers 15 residues. Unmatched junction bases numbered 5, after V lost 1 base and J lost 5 bases. The germline CDR1 and CDR2 sequences are SGHDT and YYEEEE. This chain's CDR3 is CASSLSTGAYQPQHF. CDR3 nucleotide sequence: TGTGCCAGCAGCTTGTCGACAGGGGCCTATCAGCCCCAGCATTTT. The variable domain in full, with the rest retrieved from reference TRBV5-6 and TRBJ1-5, is DAGVTQSPTHLIKTRGQQVTLRCSPKSGHDTVSWYQQALGQGPQFIFQYYEEEERQRGNFPDRFSGHQFPNYSSELNVNALLLGDSALYLCASSLSTGAYQPQHFGDGTRLSIL.

This chain connects TRBV21-1 to TRBJ1-6; the table's D call of TRBD1 was not tested on the DNA. TRBV21-1 is a pseudogene locus. CDR3 length equals 16 residues. CDR3 bases: TGTGCCAGCAGCAAAGCGCGGTCGGCAGGGAAATCACCCCTCCACTTT. Protein sequence: CASSKARSAGKSPLHF.

The chain employs TRBV4-1 and TRBJ2-3, with D possibly matching TRBD2 (7 bases). Germline CDR1 and CDR2: MGHRA and YSYEKL. This CDR3 region has 17 residues. Trimming removed 1 base at V and 4 bases at J, with 18 bases between. The chain's CDR3 is CASSQAAWGGRADTQYF. In DNA form, the CDR3 reads TGCGCCAGCAGCCAAGCCGCATGGGGGGGCAGGGCAGATACGCAGTATTTT.

This clone was observed a few times. This chain links TRBV7-2 with TRBJ2-3; 9 bases map to TRBD2. The CDR3 covers 15 residues. J lost 6 bases, V lost 6 bases, and 10 bases had no gene match. Germline V gene lookup returns CDR1 SGHTA and CDR2 FQGNSA. CDR3 protein: CASSSARGGGDTQYF. The CDR3 bases are TGTGCCAGCAGTTCTGCGCGGGGGGGCGGGGATACGCAGTATTTT.